This T cell receptor beta chain was captured in a study of OX40 agonist ivuxolimab in advanced cancers. Across the study: Patients were roughly 83% male with ages roughly 20 to 85, mean 60.

Trimming pared 7 bases from V and 6 bases from J, leaving 7 bases between. CDR3 length: 10 residues. Looked up from germline, CDR1 is DFQATT and CDR2 is SNEGSKA (reference sequence). At cycle 4 day 1, cycle 7 day 1, and baseline, blood was sampled. Study results and caveats: CD8+ T cells (on average) carried more expanded clones than CD4+ T cells.

Turning to this clone: The antigen remains undetermined.

Using immunoSEQ multiplex PCR, the repertoire was profiled, and TCRdb retains in-frame clones only, with some absent. The table records about 150,000 clones, roughly 91% of them present only once. The origin of this receptor is an adult with an advanced solid tumor such as melanoma, head and neck, liver or kidney cancer. This sample comprised CD4+ or CD8+ T cells sorted from blood, obtained in a trial of the OX40 agonist ivuxolimab. The V call is TRBV20-1, the J call TRBJ2-1; D perhaps matches TRBD1 (6 bases). In nucleotides, the CDR3 is TGCAGTGTCAGGGGCAATGAGCAGTTCTTC. Protein: CSVRGNEQFF.